This TCR beta chain was documented in a study of graft-versus-host responses after intestinal transplantation. Across the whole study: Every recipient had anti-thymocyte globulin induction and two to three years of tacrolimus plus steroids. General study findings and limits: The recipient marrow held GvH clones, and some of them showed up first in ileum or blood.

Assay: immunoSEQ multiplex PCR; the TCRdb copy retains only in-frame clones and omits some. The sample lists some 70,000 clones, roughly 90% occurring once. CDR1 KGHSY and CDR2 FQNENV come from the germline V gene. This CDR3 has 12 residues. With 0 bases removed from V and 3 bases from J, the gap between germline ends came to 3 bases. A note on this clone: The antigen is undetermined.

The sequence derives from a human patient who received an intestinal transplant, so some T cells may come from the graft donor. This chain uses TRBV16 with TRBJ2-7, with no clear D. Source: bone marrow, taken 734 days after intestinal transplantation. This chain's CDR3 is CASSQSNYEQYF. CDR3 bases: TGTGCCAGCAGCCAATCTAACTACGAGCAGTACTTC.